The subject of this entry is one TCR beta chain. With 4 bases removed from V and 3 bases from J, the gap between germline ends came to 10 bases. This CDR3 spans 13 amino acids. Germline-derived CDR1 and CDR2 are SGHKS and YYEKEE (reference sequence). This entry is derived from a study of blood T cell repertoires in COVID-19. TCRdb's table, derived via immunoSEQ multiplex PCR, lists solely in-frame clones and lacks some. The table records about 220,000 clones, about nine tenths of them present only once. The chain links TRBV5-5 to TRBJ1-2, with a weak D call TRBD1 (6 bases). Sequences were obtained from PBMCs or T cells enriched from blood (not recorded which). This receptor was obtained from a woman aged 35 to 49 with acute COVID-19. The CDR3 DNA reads TGTGCCAGCAGCGGCACAGGGTACTATGGCTACACCTTC. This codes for CASSGTGYYGYTF.